This T cell receptor beta chain appears in the sequencing data of a study of CDR3 diversity in severe acne. TCRdb reprocessed the PCR reads via MiXCR and lists one record per CDR3 protein. The sample lists over 100,000 distinct CDR3 sequences; roughly half were seen once. CDR3 length: 20 residues. Germline-derived CDR1 and CDR2 are LNHNV and YYDKDF (reference sequence). With V trimmed by 3 bases and J by 8 bases, 21 bases remained unmatched. V gene TRBV15 combines with J gene TRBJ2-2; the match to TRBD2 covers 10 bases. The sequence was collected from a male donor with acne. Input material: blood. The CDR3 region is CATSRRLLEELAGDRGELFF. In DNA, the CDR3 is TGTGCCACCAGCAGGCGTCTTTTAGAGGAGCTAGCGGGAGATCGAGGGGAGCTGTTTTTT.